This T cell receptor beta chain was captured by sequencing in a study of blood T cell repertoires in COVID-19. For the study at large: COVID-19 samples, acute and convalescent, were from the United States, Italy and Spain. T cells, B-cell-depleted T cells, or PBMCs provided the cDNA or gDNA that served as material.

Per the study methods: How many nucleated cells were present was estimated from reference gene primer amplification. TCRdb's table, derived via immunoSEQ multiplex PCR, lists solely in-frame clones and lacks some. The V and J calls and clone size were taken over from that table, and D and trimming were inferred from the DNA. Altogether about 82,000 clones are present, around four fifths being singletons, with the ten largest covering about a sixth. With 2 bases clipped from V and 5 bases from J, the junction kept 8 bases outside the gene matches. CDR1 is SGHTA, CDR2 FQGNSA, per germline. The CDR3 runs 17 residues.

The source material was peripheral blood. The sequence came from a woman aged 60-75 years with acute or convalescent COVID-19. The chain has TRBV7-2 and TRBJ2-3; 12 positions agree with TRBD2. This CDR3 is CASSLLTSGSKKDTQYF. In nucleotides, the CDR3 is TGTGCCAGCAGCTTATTGACTAGCGGGAGTAAGAAAGATACGCAGTATTTT.